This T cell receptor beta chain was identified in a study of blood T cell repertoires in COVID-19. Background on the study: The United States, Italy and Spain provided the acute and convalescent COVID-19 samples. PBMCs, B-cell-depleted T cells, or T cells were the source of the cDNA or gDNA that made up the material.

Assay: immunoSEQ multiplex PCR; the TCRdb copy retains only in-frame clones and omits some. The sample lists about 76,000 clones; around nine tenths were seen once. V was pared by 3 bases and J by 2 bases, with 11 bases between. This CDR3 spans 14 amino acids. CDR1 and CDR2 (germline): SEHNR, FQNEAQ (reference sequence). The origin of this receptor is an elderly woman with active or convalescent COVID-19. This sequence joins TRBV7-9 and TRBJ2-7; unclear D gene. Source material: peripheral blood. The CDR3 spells CASSFGVFAYEQYF. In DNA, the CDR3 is TGTGCCAGCAGCTTCGGAGTGTTTGCCTACGAGCAGTACTTC.